This TCR beta chain was found in a study of cytomegalovirus exposure and HLA in healthy donors. Germline V CDR1 and CDR2: MNHEY, SVGAGI. The CDR3 consists of 13 residues. Trimming at V came to 7 bases and at J to 4 bases, leaving 4 bases not matched to a gene. The primer mix had 60 Vbeta and 13 Jbeta primers. Data came from immunoSEQ multiplex PCR; TCRdb stores just in-frame clones and leaves some out. The sample holds about 160,000 clones, roughly 80% seen once. With respect to this clone: Its antigen is as yet unknown.

Study-wide results and caveats: Whilst most TCR sequences proved rare, a subset of public TCRs occurred across many donors.

The sequence was collected from a girl aged 10-17 years in good health and CMV-seropositive. Sequencing was carried out using PBMCs. The V and J genes are TRBV6-5 and TRBJ1-3, with TRBD1 matching 7 bases. Written as DNA, the CDR3 is TGTGCCAGCACCTCGACAGGGGGAAACACCATATATTTT. Translation: CASTSTGGNTIYF.